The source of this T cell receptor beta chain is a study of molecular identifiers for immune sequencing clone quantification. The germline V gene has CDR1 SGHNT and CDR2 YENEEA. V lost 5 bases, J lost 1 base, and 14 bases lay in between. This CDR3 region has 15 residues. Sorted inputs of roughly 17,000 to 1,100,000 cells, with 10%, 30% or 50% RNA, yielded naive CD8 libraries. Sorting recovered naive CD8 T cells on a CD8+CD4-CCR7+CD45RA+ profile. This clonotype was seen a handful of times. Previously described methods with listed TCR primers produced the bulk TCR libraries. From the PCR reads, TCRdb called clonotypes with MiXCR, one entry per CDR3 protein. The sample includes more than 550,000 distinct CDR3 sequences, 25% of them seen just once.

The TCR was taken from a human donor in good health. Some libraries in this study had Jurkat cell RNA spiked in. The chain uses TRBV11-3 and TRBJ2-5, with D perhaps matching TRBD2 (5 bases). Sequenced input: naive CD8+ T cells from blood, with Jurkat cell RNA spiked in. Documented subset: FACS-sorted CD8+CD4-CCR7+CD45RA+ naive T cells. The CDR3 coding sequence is TGTGCCAGCAGCCCGGCAGCGGTAGCCCAAGAGACCCAGTACTTC. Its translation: CASSPAAVAQETQYF.